The present TCR beta chain was sequenced within a study of shared clonotypes between healthy human individuals. TCRdb keeps only in-frame clones here, not all; method: immunoSEQ multiplex PCR. The sample has 1,500,000 or so clones; roughly 96% are singletons. This CDR3 contains 16 residues. Germline CDR1 SEHNR, CDR2 FQNEAQ (reference sequence). The junction had 9 bases not matched to a gene; V was cut back by 3 bases and J by 6 bases. The rearrangement links TRBV7-9 to TRBJ1-4; TRBD1 agrees at 8 bases. The TCR sequence derives from a young man in good health. Sequencing was performed on naive CD4+ T cells sorted from blood. As to subset: CD45RA+ positively selected. CDR3 nucleotides: TGTGCCAGCAGCTTGCCAGGGGGCGAAGGGGATGAAAAACTGTTTTTT. Translating it yields CASSLPGGEGDEKLFF. Based on the CDR3 plus reference TRBV7-9 and TRBJ1-4, the full variable domain is DTGVSQNPRHKITKRGQNVTFRCDPISEHNRLYWYRQTLGQGPEFLTYFQNEAQLEKSRLLSDRFSAERPKGSFSTLEIQRTEQGDSAMYLCASSLPGGEGDEKLFFGSGTQLSVL.